The present T cell receptor (beta chain) was sequenced within a study of blood T cell repertoires in COVID-19. Study overall: Some COVID-19 samples were acute and others convalescent; all came from the United States, Italy and Spain. From T cells, B-cell-depleted T cells, or PBMCs came the material, which was cDNA or gDNA.

Authors' methods: Reference gene primer amplification gave nucleated cell count estimates. Repertoires were generated with immunoSEQ multiplex PCR, while TCRdb's copy carries only in-frame clones and drops some. That table furnishes V, J and clone size, whereas the DNA furnished D and trimming. The data contain around 100,000 clones, around nine tenths of them singletons. The TCR originated in a woman at least 80 years old in a cohort sampled during active COVID-19. Sequences were obtained from peripheral blood.

The CDR3 nucleotides read TGTGCCAGCAGCCAATCAGGGGGCGAGCAGTACTTC. Translated, it gives CASSQSGGEQYF. This chain links TRBV3-1 (or the pseudogene TRBV3-2) with TRBJ2-7, with 7 bases lining up with TRBD1. The V and J ends lost 2 bases and 6 bases, in that order; junction bases with no gene match: 1. Germline CDR1 reads LGHDT; CDR2 reads YNNKEL (reference sequence). This CDR3 contains 12 residues.